The sequence of this TCR beta chain was determined in a study of shared clonotypes between healthy human individuals (dated by TCRdb to the early 2020s). Concerning the study at large: The cohort comprised a couple of women and three men aged 18 to 49 years. Leukapheresis yielded between about 0.94 and 9 billion PBMCs per donor. Blood TCR repertoires of five healthy adults were deeply sequenced to estimate repertoire size and the extent of clonotype sharing between individuals. For each donor, three plates each were used for CD4 naive and CD4 memory, two plates were used for CD8 naive, and one plate was used for CD8 memory. Libraries were prepared and TCR repertoires were sequenced by different laboratories using diverse techniques, in order to increase sequencing depth and limit assay-specific biases. The paper as a whole reports these results and caveats: When a handful of donors were compared, the shared fraction of clonotypes was about 5% for naive CD4, about 4% for naive CD8, roughly 2.5% for memory CD4, and approximately 0.4% for memory CD8. Because the study included only a small number of donors, the genetic and exposure-history diversity represented was limited. Naive subsets generally had larger estimated clonotype richness than memory subsets. Clonotypes shared by all four sorted-subset donors showed higher generation probabilities than non-shared clonotypes. Only blood was sampled, and tissue TCR repertoires likely differ from those in blood. Rarefaction of sorted-subset datasets indicated incomplete sequencing despite the large sequencing depth. Based on pairwise subsampling, the degree of clonotype sharing among donors was expected to be affected by sequencing depth.

With regard to this clone: Its antigen is currently not known. Base quality data are lacking; no much larger clone is found one base away.

Using the deep immunoSEQ assay, multiplex PCR amplified TCR CDR3 regions from genomic DNA. Extracted genomic DNA from each cell subset was distributed evenly across all wells of several immunoSEQ 96-well plates, and each plate was treated as a replicate. Each replicate PCR for sorted subsets received 150 to 250 ng genomic DNA, equal to 28,000 or so T cell genomes. Purified libraries were measured with a Qubit 3.0 fluorometer, size-checked on a Bioanalyzer 2100, and measured again with the KAPA Library Quantification kit. Every immunoSEQ 96-well plate was sequenced on a dedicated single-read 150-cycle Illumina NextSeq 550 flow cell. The study's processing was this. Because the immunoSEQ output included only junctional sequences and no quality scores, the filtering could not be the same as the filtering used for full-length reads. To assign V/J genes and CDR3, sequences were annotated against IMGT germline references using PyIR, a Python wrapper for IgBLAST v1.9. Reads were filtered out if the reads had weak V/J assignments (E-value above 1e-6), no CDR3, stop codons, out-of-frame junctions, or ambiguous translated residues. V3J clonotypes were defined by identical inferred V gene, J gene, and CDR3 amino acid sequence. Percentage overlap between repertoires was computed as shared unique clonotypes divided by the size of the smaller repertoire. Three approaches were used to assess repertoire richness: RTK rarefaction, the Chao1 estimator, and Recon v2.1 estimates of unobserved clonotypes. OLGA was used to compute generation probabilities for all TCRbeta clonotypes that the gDNA method yielded from a handful of donors. TCRdb carries this immuneACCESS record with in-frame sequences only. Its versions omit some clonotypes, under half of them owing to an unresolved V gene in the studies checked, with the rest unexplained. For V, J and clone size, that table is used; D and trimming come from the DNA. Here the sample has over a million clones; approximately 98.5% occur a single time. About 0.34% of the sample is taken by the ten largest.

The donors were healthy, HIV-negative adults with no recently reported acute infections or vaccinations. Every donor was a Caucasian adult residing in Nashville, Tennessee, USA. Magnetic negative selection was used to enrich CD4+ T cells, after which naive cells were positively selected on CD45RA and the negative fraction became the memory subset. Blood was collected by leukapheresis, and PBMCs were isolated by Ficoll-Histopaque density gradient centrifugation and then cryopreserved in liquid nitrogen vapor phase. Purity and quantity of every magnetically sorted T cell population were checked by analytical flow cytometry. Genomic DNA was isolated from every sorted fraction and measured by UV absorbance on a Nanodrop 2000c. The clonotype comes from a man aged 25 to 40 in good health. Sequencing used naive CD4+ T cells sorted from blood. The cell subset or site label, as the study defines it: CD45RA+ positively selected.

The encoded CDR3 is CASSLGSYQPQHF. The nucleotide sequence reads as follows: TGTGCCAGCAGCTTGGGCAGTTATCAGCCCCAGCATTTT. The sequence joins TRBV7-2 to TRBJ1-5; no D gene can be assigned with confidence. The CDR3 has 13 amino acids, counting the end cysteine and phenylalanine. Of the read, only the CDR3 DNA is kept; its 39 bases are in frame from base 1. CDR1 SGHTA and CDR2 FQGNSA are derived from the germline V gene. Trimming at the junction amounts to 3 bases on V and 5 bases on J, and the germline ends lie 8 bases apart. With the portions outside the CDR3 filled from the reference TRBV7-2 and TRBJ1-5 genes, the complete variable region becomes GAGVSQSPSNKVTEKGKDVELRCDPISGHTALYWYRQSLGQGLEFLIYFQGNSAPDKSGLPSDRFSAERTGGSVSTLTIQRTQQEDSAVYLCASSLGSYQPQHFGDGTRLSIL.